The 8 T cell receptor beta chains given below trace back to one sample, sequenced in a study of Graves' ophthalmopathy and Graves' hyperthyroidism. Researchers took RNA transcripts and amplified TCR beta CDR3 regions from them. HTBI primers served in a first-round RT-PCR, which a second-round multiplex PCR followed. TCRdb re-called the multiplex PCR reads through MiXCR, storing one row per CDR3 protein. The sample consists of about 170,000 distinct CDR3 sequences, 30% to 45% of them appearing once. The source material was peripheral blood. The receptors stem from a woman between 35 and 50 years old with Graves' ophthalmopathy.

This clonotype was recorded at least ten times. The CDR3 region is CSARVPGLAYEQYF. In DNA, the CDR3 is TGCAGTGCTAGAGTCCCAGGGTTGGCCTACGAGCAGTACTTC. The rearrangement uses TRBV20-1 and TRBJ2-7, with D possibly matching TRBD1 (5 bases). This CDR3 is 14 amino acids long. Germline CDR1 and CDR2: DFQATT and SNEGSKA (reference sequence). V was cut by 1 base and J by 2 bases, with 12 bases left in between.

This clonotype has only a few counts. This chain's CDR3 is CASSFRTGLAEQETQYF. CDR3 DNA sequence: TGTGCCAGCAGTTTCCGAACTGGACTAGCGGAACAAGAGACCCAGTACTTC. The chain joins TRBV6-2 or TRBV6-3 to TRBJ2-5, with TRBD2 matching 10 bases. V lost 4 bases to trimming and J lost 2 bases; unmatched junction nucleotides: 10. This CDR3 region has 17 residues. Germline V gene data show CDR1 as MNHEY and CDR2 as SVGEGT.

This clonotype has ten or more counts. The J gene is TRBJ2-4, the V gene TRBV28, with D perhaps TRBD1 (5 bases). This CDR3 has 13 amino acids. Deletions cut 4 bases from V and 9 bases from J, with 13 bases between. CDR1 is MDHEN, CDR2 SYDVKM, per germline. This chain's CDR3 is CASSSRVFGIQYF. In DNA, the CDR3 is TGTGCCAGCAGTTCCAGGGTTTTCGGCATTCAGTACTTC.

There are many counts of this clonotype. The rearrangement uses TRBV12-3 or TRBV12-4 and TRBJ1-1, with D maybe TRBD1 (5 bases). This CDR3 has 14 amino acids. The V and J ends lost 7 bases and 0 bases respectively, with 12 bases between them. Written as DNA, the CDR3 is TGTGCCAGCAACCCGGGACGAGTGAACACTGAAGCTTTCTTT. Translation gives CASNPGRVNTEAFF.

The chain has TRBV6-1 and TRBJ2-7, with D maybe TRBD2 (6 bases). Germline loops: CDR1 MNHNS, CDR2 SASEGT. V lost 4 bases to trimming and J lost 5 bases, with 18 bases between them. This CDR3 region has 15 residues. The chain's CDR3 is CASSALADPGNEQYF. Here the CDR3 DNA reads TGTGCCAGCAGTGCGTTAGCGGACCCGGGGAACGAGCAGTACTTC.

The CDR3 DNA sequence: TGCGCCAGCAGCTTGGGAATCGGGGGCCAGACCCAGCATTTT. Translating gives CASSLGIGGQTQHF. The chain combines TRBV5-1 with TRBJ1-5, with a tentative D call TRBD1 (6 bases). The CDR3 is 14 residues long. CDR1 is SGHRS and CDR2 is YFSETQ in the germline V gene. V was clipped by 0 bases and J by 11 bases, with 15 bases between them.

This clonotype was seen many times. The chain is built from TRBV15 and TRBJ1-5; unclear D gene. The germline gives CDR1 LNHNV, CDR2 YYDKDF (reference sequence). The CDR3 totals 15 residues. Between the trimmed V and J ends, which lost 2 bases and 3 bases, there was a span of 11 bases. For the CDR3, the DNA is TGTGCCACCAGCAGATACGGGGAGAACAATCAGCCCCAGCATTTT. This codes for CATSRYGENNQPQHF.

This clonotype was seen ten or more times. The V call is TRBV7-2, the J call TRBJ2-7, with D hard to call. V lost 5 bases to trimming and J lost 4 bases, with 6 bases between them. Per the germline V gene, CDR1 is SGHTA and CDR2 is FQGNSA. The CDR3 is 11 amino acids. In DNA, the CDR3 is TGTGCCAGCAGCCCACAGTACGAGCAGTACTTC. Amino acid sequence: CASSPQYEQYF.